The 30 T cell receptor beta chains given below trace back to one sample, sequenced in a study of blood T cell repertoires in COVID-19. Only in-frame clones appear in the TCRdb table, and some are missing; sequencing was by immunoSEQ multiplex PCR. The profile covers around 26,000 clones, with roughly 94% appearing a single time and more than 25% taken by the ten largest. The sample taken for sequencing was peripheral blood. The receptors originated from a man between 65 and 85 years old with active COVID-19.

The chain joins TRBV6-2 or TRBV6-3 to TRBJ2-7; 10 bases match TRBD2. There are 15 residues in the CDR3. After removal of 4 bases from V and 2 bases from J, the junction contained 5 bases not matched to a gene. Germline V gene lookup returns CDR1 MNHEY and CDR2 SVGEGT. The CDR3 DNA reads as TGTGCCAGCAGTTTCCCGGGACTAGCGACCTACGAGCAGTACTTC. This translates into CASSFPGLATYEQYF.

The V and J genes are TRBV12-3 or TRBV12-4 and TRBJ2-5; D is ambiguous. Trimming pared 6 bases from V and 5 bases from J, leaving 13 bases between. This CDR3 is 13 amino acids long. Here the CDR3 DNA reads TGTGCCAGCAGGGCGACATTTCTCGAGACCCAGTACTTC. Protein sequence: CASRATFLETQYF.

The chain couples TRBV6-6 to TRBJ2-7; 7 bases are a match to TRBD2. The CDR3 totals 15 residues. The J segment lost 2 bases and the V segment lost 5 bases, leaving 9 bases of the junction unmatched. Germline assignment: CDR1 MNHNY and CDR2 SVGAGI (reference sequence). CDR3 DNA: TGTGCCAGCAGTCGTGGGGGGAGGGGAGCCTACGAGCAGTACTTC. The encoded protein is CASSRGGRGAYEQYF.

The J gene is TRBJ1-1, the V gene TRBV6-5; D not certain. Germline lookup yields CDR1 MNHEY and CDR2 SVGAGI. V gave up 8 bases and J gave up 5 bases, with 6 bases separating them. The CDR3 is made up of 10 amino acids. The CDR3 loop reads CASGRTEAFF. CDR3 DNA sequence: TGTGCCAGCGGGCGTACTGAAGCTTTCTTT.

The genes are TRBV2 and TRBJ2-5; 12 nucleotides agree with TRBD1. The length of the CDR3 is 16 residues. The germline CDR1 and CDR2 sequences are SNHLY and FYNNEI. V lost 1 base and J lost 4; bases outside the gene matches: 4. The CDR3 here is CASSEGGTGGPETQYF. The CDR3 coding sequence is TGTGCCAGCAGTGAAGGTGGGACAGGGGGCCCAGAGACCCAGTACTTC.

The rearrangement links TRBV4-3 to TRBJ1-2; the D gene is possibly TRBD1 (6 bases). Germline assignment: CDR1 LGHNA and CDR2 YSLEER. V shed 8 bases and J shed 1 base, with 17 bases lying between them. The CDR3 has 15 residues. The CDR3 DNA follows: TGCGCCAGCCGAAGACAGGTCGAGGGTAACTATGGCTACACCTTC. The encoded protein is CASRRQVEGNYGYTF.

This sequence joins TRBV10-3 and TRBJ2-3; TRBD1 agrees at 7 bases. CDR3 size: 15 residues. The V gene end was trimmed by 6 bases and the J gene end by 5 bases; junction bases not matched to a gene: 11. Germline CDR1 ENHRY, CDR2 SYGVKD. Here the CDR3 DNA reads TGTGCCATCAGCCAGACAGGGAAGTTAGGAGATACGCAGTATTTT. This codes for CAISQTGKLGDTQYF.

The chain combines TRBV3-1 (or the pseudogene TRBV3-2) with TRBJ1-6, with 8 positions matching TRBD1. Trimming took 4 bases from V and 10 from J; bases not matched to a gene: 9. CDR3 length: 15 residues. Germline V gene lookup returns CDR1 LGHDT and CDR2 YNNKEL (reference sequence). CDR3: CASSRGQGVGSPLHF. CDR3 nucleotide sequence: TGTGCCAGCAGCCGTGGACAGGGAGTAGGATCACCCCTCCACTTT.

This clone was recorded a few times. The chain couples TRBV6-2 or TRBV6-3 to TRBJ1-5; 9 nucleotides align to TRBD1. There are 15 residues in the CDR3. Germline trimming cut 4 bases from V and 3 bases from J; bases unmatched to any gene: 4. CDR1 is MNHEY, CDR2 SVGEGT, per germline. CDR3 DNA sequence: TGTGCCAGCAGTTGGGACAGGGCCTACAATCAGCCCCAGCATTTT. Protein product: CASSWDRAYNQPQHF.

V gene TRBV30 combines with J gene TRBJ2-1; D is undetermined. Trimming shortened V by 2 bases and J by 4 bases, and 15 bases separated the two germline ends. Germline CDR1 GTSNPN, CDR2 SVGIG (reference sequence). This CDR3 has 15 amino acids. In DNA form, the CDR3 reads TGTGCCTGGAGTCACTGGGCCACCACATACAATGAGCAGTTCTTC. It encodes CAWSHWATTYNEQFF.

This rearrangement joins TRBV5-6 to TRBJ1-5; weak D call: TRBD1 (5 bases). Trimming took 2 bases from V and 0 from J, leaving 12 bases between them. From germline, CDR1 is SGHDT and CDR2 YYEEEE. The CDR3 has 16 residues. Here the CDR3 reads CASSFSRGHSNQPQHF. CDR3 coding DNA: TGTGCCAGCAGCTTTTCTAGGGGCCATAGCAATCAGCCCCAGCATTTT. Full variable domain (outside the CDR3, taken from reference TRBV5-6 and TRBJ1-5): DAGVTQSPTHLIKTRGQQVTLRCSPKSGHDTVSWYQQALGQGPQFIFQYYEEEERQRGNFPDRFSGHQFPNYSSELNVNALLLGDSALYLCASSFSRGHSNQPQHFGDGTRLSIL.

This chain uses TRBV5-1 with TRBJ2-7, with D perhaps TRBD2 (6 bases). The CDR3 extends over 13 amino acids. Germline V gives CDR1 SGHRS, CDR2 YFSETQ. Trimming took 6 bases from V and 3 from J, leaving 13 bases between them. The CDR3 DNA sequence: TGCGCCAGCACATTATCCGGGGGCTACGAGCAGTACTTC. As protein: CASTLSGGYEQYF. The complete variable domain, with remaining parts taken from reference TRBV5-1 and TRBJ2-7, reads KAGVTQTPRYLIKTRGQQVTLSCSPISGHRSVSWYQQTPGQGLQFLFEYFSETQRNKGNFPGRFSGRQFSNSRSEMNVSTLELGDSALYLCASTLSGGYEQYFGPGTRLTVT.

The V call is TRBV27, the J call TRBJ2-7, with a weak D call TRBD2 (5 bases). CDR3 length: 11 residues. V shed 2 bases and J shed 6 bases, with 5 bases lying between them. In germline, CDR1 is MNHEY, CDR2 SMNVEV (reference sequence). The CDR3 coding sequence is TGTGCCAGCAGTTTAGCGGGCGAGCAGTACTTC. It is translated as CASSLAGEQYF.

In this sample, this clone turned up once. The chain links TRBV7-9 to TRBJ2-3, with D possibly TRBD2 on 5 matching bases. Trimming removed 5 bases at V and 12 bases at J, with 15 bases between. The germline V gene has CDR1 SEHNR and CDR2 FQNEAQ (reference sequence). This CDR3 has 12 residues. In DNA, the CDR3 is TGTGCCAGCAGCCCTCAAAGCGGTCGACAGTATTTT. This gives the protein CASSPQSGRQYF.

The CDR3 coding sequence is TGTGCCAGCAGCTTAGGCAGAACGAACTATGGCTACACCTTC. The encoded protein is CASSLGRTNYGYTF. The chain has TRBV7-2 and TRBJ1-2; D not certain. The CDR3 has 14 amino acids. Trimming cost V 1 base and J 2 bases, with 8 bases left between them. The V gene's germline CDR1 is SGHTA and CDR2 FQGNSA.

The gene calls are TRBV7-2 and TRBJ2-2; 11 bases line up with TRBD2. Trimming cost V 2 bases and J 8 bases; bases outside gene matches: 4. The CDR3 sequence is 15 residues long. Germline V gene lookup returns CDR1 SGHTA and CDR2 FQGNSA. The CDR3, as DNA: TGTGCCAGCAGCTTAACTAGCGGGGGCGTGGGGGAGCTGTTTTTT. Translating it yields CASSLTSGGVGELFF.

The chain employs TRBV24-1 and TRBJ1-2; 11 bases agree with TRBD1. The germline V gene encodes CDR1 KGHDR and CDR2 SFDVKD. The CDR3 loop spans 15 amino acids. V shed 4 bases and J 8 bases; nucleotides not matched to a gene: 8. The CDR3 DNA is TGTGCCACCAGTGACCGGACAGGGGGCGCGTTCGGCTACACCTTC. This sequence encodes CATSDRTGGAFGYTF.

The chain links TRBV9 to TRBJ1-1; D is ambiguous. CDR1 and CDR2 (germline): SGDLS, YYNGEE. The CDR3 runs 13 residues. Deletions cut 0 bases from V and 7 bases from J, with 10 bases between. The CDR3 region is CASSVATRGEAFF. The CDR3 region has the DNA TGTGCCAGCAGCGTAGCTACTCGTGGTGAAGCTTTCTTT.

The chain employs TRBV19 and TRBJ2-3; possibly TRBD1 for D (6 bases). CDR1 is LNHDA, CDR2 SQIVND, per germline (reference sequence). CDR3 size: 15 residues. The V and J ends lost 2 bases and 3 bases respectively, with 12 bases between them. This CDR3 is CASSITGTGTDTQYF. The DNA of the CDR3 is TGTGCCAGTAGTATAACAGGGACGGGAACAGATACGCAGTATTTT.

The chain couples TRBV7-9 to TRBJ2-1, with D uncertain. Trimming shortened V by 2 bases and J by 8 bases, and 7 bases separated the two germline ends. The CDR3 extends over 12 amino acids. The V gene's germline CDR1 is SEHNR and CDR2 FQNEAQ (reference sequence). The DNA for the CDR3 is TGTGCCAGCAGCTTATCGCTAGATGAGCAGTTCTTC. Translating gives CASSLSLDEQFF.

This chain links TRBV9 with TRBJ2-1, with 7 bases aligning to TRBD2. This CDR3 has 16 amino acids. With 4 bases clipped from V and 4 bases from J, the junction kept 11 bases outside the gene matches. In germline, CDR1 is SGDLS, CDR2 YYNGEE. DNA of the CDR3: TGTGCCAGCAGCAGAACCCGGGCTAGCGGATACAATGAGCAGTTCTTC. It codes for CASSRTRASGYNEQFF.

The chain combines TRBV19 with TRBJ2-7; 7 bases align to TRBD1. This CDR3 region has 12 residues. V gave up 6 bases and J gave up 3 bases; unmatched junction bases: 2. CDR1 and CDR2 (germline): LNHDA, SQIVND (reference sequence). CDR3 nucleotide sequence: TGTGCCAGTAGCAGACAGGGCTACGAGCAGTACTTC. Protein sequence: CASSRQGYEQYF.

The gene calls are TRBV4-2 and TRBJ2-3, with TRBD2 matching over 10 bases. The CDR3 contains 16 residues. CDR1 and CDR2 (germline): LGHNA, YNFKEQ. Losses at the gene ends were 2 bases for V and 2 bases for J; bases not matched to a gene: 4. Written as DNA, the CDR3 is TGTGCCAGCAGCCAATTAGCGGGGGGACTCACAGATACGCAGTATTTT. Translation: CASSQLAGGLTDTQYF.

This sequence joins TRBV5-5 and TRBJ2-3, with D perhaps matching TRBD1 (6 bases). The CDR3 sequence is 15 residues long. Germline CDR1 is SGHKS and CDR2 is YYEKEE (reference sequence). V was trimmed by 4 bases and J by 6 bases, leaving 18 bases between them. For the CDR3, the DNA is TGTGCCAGCAGCCCAACAGGGACCACCCCCGATACGCAGTATTTT. It is translated as CASSPTGTTPDTQYF.

The chain is built from TRBV2 and TRBJ2-1; 11 nucleotides agree with TRBD2. Trimming took 4 bases from V and 8 from J; bases not matched to a gene: 7. Germline V gives CDR1 SNHLY, CDR2 FYNNEI. This CDR3 contains 15 residues. The CDR3 spells CASSGTSGGLDEQFF. CDR3 sequence (DNA): TGTGCCAGCAGTGGAACTAGCGGGGGCCTCGATGAGCAGTTCTTC.

The chain couples TRBV7-3 to TRBJ2-1; the D gene is possibly TRBD1 (6 bases). The length of the CDR3 is 13 residues. CDR1 is SGHTA, CDR2 FQGTGA, per germline. The V gene lost 4 bases and the J gene lost 5 bases, with 9 bases spanning the gap. The CDR3 DNA reads as TGTGCCAGCAGCTACGGGACAAACAATGAGCAGTTCTTC. This sequence encodes CASSYGTNNEQFF.

The CDR3 nucleotides read TGTGCCAGTACCGCCAATACTCGGGACGAGCAGTACTTC. Translation: CASTANTRDEQYF. This chain connects TRBV19 to TRBJ2-7; D is unresolved. V was shortened by 7 bases and J by 5 bases, with 15 bases between the two germline ends. The CDR3 totals 13 residues. Germline CDR1 and CDR2: LNHDA and SQIVND (reference sequence).

This chain connects TRBV28 to TRBJ1-4; 8 positions match TRBD1. This CDR3 has 17 amino acids. The J segment lost 3 bases and the V segment lost 1 base, leaving 7 bases of the junction unmatched. The germline V gene encodes CDR1 MDHEN and CDR2 SYDVKM. The CDR3: CASSLYGQGRANEKLFF. Here the CDR3 DNA reads TGTGCCAGCAGTTTATATGGACAGGGTAGGGCTAATGAAAAACTGTTTTTT.

Comment on this clone: At the DNA level, this CDR3 is encoded by other sequences in the same sample as well. The rearrangement uses TRBV9 and TRBJ2-7; 7 nucleotides match TRBD1. CDR3 length: 14 residues. The V gene's germline CDR1 is SGDLS and CDR2 YYNGEE. Trimming removed 0 bases from V and 3 bases from J; junction bases left unmatched: 3. The CDR3 here is CASSVAGQDYEQYF. CDR3 sequence (DNA): TGTGCCAGCAGCGTAGCTGGACAGGACTACGAGCAGTACTTC.

The chain couples TRBV5-1 to TRBJ1-2, with D uncertain. The length of the CDR3 is 13 residues. In germline, CDR1 is SGHRS, CDR2 YFSETQ. V lost 4 bases and J lost 4, with 11 bases in between. The CDR3 coding sequence is TGCGCCAGCAGCCCCGAGGTTGTCTATGGCTACACCTTC. As protein: CASSPEVVYGYTF.